The 4 T cell receptor beta chains given below trace back to one sample, sequenced in a study of shared clonotypes between healthy human individuals. This table comes from immunoSEQ multiplex PCR, and its TCRdb copy is limited to in-frame clones, with some not included. The sample yields fewer than 3 million clones, less than 95% seen once. Sequenced input: naive CD4+ T cells from PBMCs. The subset: CD45RA+ positively selected. The receptors derive from a man aged 18 to 30 in good health. Some clones in this sample may be carry-over from other donors' samples.

The chain is built from TRBV5-8 and TRBJ1-1, with TRBD1 matching 9 bases. CDR3 length: 16 residues. Germline lookup yields CDR1 SGHTS and CDR2 YDEGEE. V dropped 5 bases and J dropped 0; count of bases not matched to a gene: 8. CDR3 coding DNA: TGTGCCAGCAGTCCGACAGGGGGGACCTTGAACACTGAAGCTTTCTTT. Its translation: CASSPTGGTLNTEAFF.

About this clone itself: Within the sample, other DNA sequences also encode this same CDR3. The rearrangement links TRBV7-9 to TRBJ1-5, with D unclear. Trimming shortened V by 5 bases and J by 1 base, and 9 bases separated the two germline ends. Per germline, CDR1 SEHNR and CDR2 FQNEAQ (reference sequence). This CDR3 contains 14 residues. In DNA form, the CDR3 reads TGTGCCAGCAGCCGCCAAGGAAGCAATCAGCCCCAGCATTTT. Translated, it gives CASSRQGSNQPQHF.

This sequence joins TRBV11-2 and TRBJ2-2; D possibly matches TRBD1 or TRBD2 (5 bases each). Germline values: CDR1 SGHAT, CDR2 FQNNGV. V was clipped by 7 bases and J by 4 bases, with 19 bases between them. CDR3 length: 16 amino acids. DNA for the CDR3: TGTGCCAGCACCAAGTTCCGGGACGCCGCCACCGGGGAGCTGTTTTTT. This sequence encodes CASTKFRDAATGELFF. The whole variable domain, filled in from reference TRBV11-2 and TRBJ2-2, reads EAGVAQSPRYKIIEKRQSVAFWCNPISGHATLYWYQQILGQGPKLLIQFQNNGVVDDSQLPKDRFSAERLKGVDSTLKIQPAKLEDSAVYLCASTKFRDAATGELFFGEGSRLTVL.

CDR3 coding DNA: TGTGCCATCAGTGAGTCCGGGACAGGGGTAGAAAAACTGTTTTTT. Translating it yields CAISESGTGVEKLFF. V usage is TRBV10-3 and J usage is TRBJ1-4, with 10 nucleotides matching TRBD1. Trimming at V came to 0 bases and at J to 8 bases, leaving 3 bases not matched to a gene. Germline loops: CDR1 ENHRY, CDR2 SYGVKD. The CDR3 runs 15 residues.